These 5 T cell receptor beta chains were sequenced from one sample in a study of cytomegalovirus exposure and HLA in healthy donors. The PCR contained 60 Vbeta and 13 Jbeta primers. Profiling relied on immunoSEQ multiplex PCR, and the TCRdb table lists in-frame clones only, not all of them. The sample yields some 120,000 clones, approximately 81% seen once. Sequenced sample: PBMCs. All receptors come from a man younger than 35 in good health and CMV-seropositive.

This sequence joins TRBV27 and TRBJ2-1; 9 bases fit TRBD1. The CDR3 is 16 amino acids. Germline-derived CDR1 and CDR2 are MNHEY and SMNVEV (reference sequence). Losses at the gene ends were 5 bases for V and 4 bases for J; bases not matched to a gene: 9. The CDR3 coding sequence is TGTGCCAGCAGTAAACGGACAGGGGCAAAGTACAATGAGCAGTTCTTC. This codes for CASSKRTGAKYNEQFF.

This rearrangement joins TRBV5-6 to TRBJ2-3; TRBD2 matches at 9 bases. Trimming removed 2 bases from V and 7 bases from J; junction bases left unmatched: 5. The CDR3 extends over 14 amino acids. From germline, CDR1 is SGHDT and CDR2 YYEEEE. As DNA, the CDR3 is TGTGCCAGCAGCTTCAGCGGGAGGAAATATACGCAGTATTTT. Residues: CASSFSGRKYTQYF.

A remark on this clone: A read error may produce the germline difference seen at one junction end. This rearrangement joins TRBV7-9 to TRBJ1-5; 8 bases match TRBD1. This CDR3 is built from 13 residues. The germline V gene encodes CDR1 SEHNR and CDR2 FQNEAQ (reference sequence). The CDR3 loop is CSSSQLDRALLHF. The CDR3 DNA reads as TGTTCCAGCAGCCAACTGGACAGGGCGCTACTGCATTTT. Looking up the rest from reference TRBV7-9 and TRBJ1-5 gives the full variable domain: DTGVSQNPRHKITKRGQNVTFRCDPISEHNRLYWYRQTLGQGPEFLTYFQNEAQLEKSRLLSDRFSAERPKGSFSTLEIQRTEQGDSAMYLCSSSQLDRALLHFGDGTRLSIL.

This clone was seen a handful of times. The V call is TRBV4-3, the J call TRBJ2-3; D may be TRBD1 (5 bases). Germline V gene lookup returns CDR1 LGHNA and CDR2 YSLEER. The germline V and J ends were trimmed by 0 bases and 1 base, with 11 bases remaining between them. The CDR3 length is 16 residues. This CDR3 is CASSQDVWGGTDTQYF. The CDR3 coding sequence is TGCGCCAGCAGCCAAGATGTCTGGGGCGGCACAGATACGCAGTATTTT.

The chain has TRBV5-4 and TRBJ2-7, with 16 bases matching TRBD2. The V gene end was trimmed by 2 bases and the J gene end by 2 bases; junction bases not matched to a gene: 4. CDR1 and CDR2 (germline): SGHNT, YYREEE (reference sequence). The CDR3 is 17 residues long. Here the CDR3 reads CASSLPGTSGRAYEQYF. CDR3 DNA: TGTGCCAGCAGCTTACCTGGGACTAGCGGGAGGGCCTACGAGCAGTACTTC.